This TCR beta chain was identified during a study of patients and donors after allogeneic stem cell transplantation. CDR3 size: 14 residues. Trimming shortened V by 3 bases and J by 7 bases, and 16 bases separated the two germline ends. Per germline, CDR1 SNHLY and CDR2 FYNNEI. From the RT-PCR reads, TCRdb called clonotypes with MiXCR, one entry per CDR3 protein. The sample contains roughly 250,000 distinct CDR3 sequences, approximately 14% of which appear only once. This chain joins TRBV2 and TRBJ2-7, with D maybe TRBD1 (5 bases). The TCR was taken from a human donor who was either an allogeneic HSCT recipient or a stem cell or donor lymphocyte infusion donor (not recorded which). It is not recorded whose cells these are; they may come from a transplant donor. The specimen was blood, either unsorted or a sorted T cell fraction (not recorded which). CDR3 DNA sequence: TGTGCCAGCAGTGAGTTCTTTGCGACAGCAGAGCAGTACTTC. This gives the protein CASSEFFATAEQYF.